The present TCR beta chain was sequenced within a study of regulatory T cells in long-lasting Graves disease. Time point here: persistent/refractory GD, antithyroid drugs over 5 years with positive TRAb. Extracted PBMC RNA gave rise to the TCR library. With 0 bases removed from V and 2 bases from J, the gap between germline ends came to 5 bases. The CDR3 totals 14 residues. CDR1 and CDR2 from the germline V gene are DFQATT and SNEGSKA (reference sequence). This clonotype was detected ten times or more. Arm-PCR of CDR3 regions and iRepertoire HTBI primers were the basis on which TCR beta libraries were built. Each CDR3 protein gets one entry after TCRdb re-called the multiplex PCR reads with MiXCR. This sample has 360,000 or so distinct CDR3 sequences; roughly 23% occur once, and the top ten carry 28%.

The sequence came from a woman aged 35 to 49 with Graves disease. The sample in question was peripheral blood mononuclear cells (PBMCs), obtained when the disease was refractory, from a patient treated with antithyroid drugs. The genes are TRBV20-1 and TRBJ2-6, with unresolved D. Written as DNA, the CDR3 is TGCAGTGCTAGAGAGGGCGCTGGGGCCAACGTCCTGACTTTC. The encoded protein is CSAREGAGANVLTF.